This T cell receptor (beta chain) was recovered during a study of cytomegalovirus exposure and HLA in healthy donors. This CDR3 has 16 amino acids. A note on this clone: Its antigen is as yet unknown.

Study-level findings and limits: Several top significant clusters appeared, in a later analysis, to be linked to common viral pathogens. Near-uniform donor sequencing depth was presumed by presence/absence analyses. The study carried out a later analysis of TCR beta sequences. It associated roughly 17,000 of them with specific HLA alleles at a false discovery rate of 0.05. Reported performance of the classifier showed diagnosis of cytomegalovirus status with high specificity and sensitivity.

This PCR relied on a set of 60 Vbeta primers and 13 Jbeta primers. This table comes from immunoSEQ multiplex PCR, and its TCRdb copy is limited to in-frame clones, with some not included. In the table there are about 190,000 clones, over 75% of which are singletons. Sequencing was done on a sample of PBMCs. This receptor was identified in a man aged 50-59 years in good health and CMV-seronegative. This chain links TRBV21-1 with TRBJ1-5. TRBV21-1 is a documented pseudogene. The CDR3 region is CASIWRDPQSNQPQHF. The CDR3, as DNA: TGTGCCAGCATCTGGAGAGATCCACAAAGCAATCAGCCCCAGCATTTT.